This T cell receptor beta chain was recovered during a study of blood T cell repertoires in COVID-19. Study summary: Donors in the United States, Italy and Spain gave samples during acute or convalescent COVID-19. Sample material is recorded as cDNA or gDNA derived from T cells, B-cell-depleted T cells, or PBMCs.

Original handling: Researchers report that nucleated cell counts were estimated from reference gene primer amplification. Repertoires were generated with immunoSEQ multiplex PCR, while TCRdb's copy carries only in-frame clones and drops some. For V, J and clone size, that table is used; D and trimming come from the DNA. The table lists about 220,000 clones, 70% to 90% of them singletons. V was cut by 5 bases and J by 0 bases, with 8 bases left in between. The germline gives CDR1 ENHRY, CDR2 SYGVKD. The CDR3 spans 14 residues. This chain uses TRBV10-3 with TRBJ2-1; D call uncertain. The receptor was derived from a human donor in a cohort sampled during active COVID-19. The sequenced sample consisted of peripheral blood. Written as DNA, the CDR3 is TGTGCCATCAGTTTGGGCTCCTCCTACAATGAGCAGTTCTTC. It is translated as CAISLGSSYNEQFF.